The clone carrying this TCR beta chain was detected a few times. Its specificity is unknown. With 5 bases clipped from V and 5 bases from J, the junction kept 4 bases outside the gene matches. Germline V gives CDR1 MNHNY, CDR2 SVGAGI (reference sequence). The CDR3 totals 13 residues. In the PCR, 60 Vbeta and 13 Jbeta primers were used. TCRdb keeps only in-frame clones here, not all; method: immunoSEQ multiplex PCR. Among about 110,000 clones, about 70% were seen once, and the ten largest hold around 0.79%. This record comes from a study of cytomegalovirus exposure and HLA in healthy donors. On the study more broadly: Some 85 million unique TCRs, all from HLA-typed donors, were included in an early release of the data. Study conclusions and caveats: A few CMV-associated chains proved CMV antigen-specific in vitro.

This rearrangement joins TRBV6-6 to TRBJ1-2; 8 bases match TRBD1. The specimen was PBMCs. The sequence derives from a woman aged 30 to 39 in good health and CMV-seronegative. The chain's CDR3 is CASSRGTGYGYTF. CDR3 bases: TGTGCCAGCAGTCGCGGGACAGGATATGGCTACACCTTC.